Listed here is a single T cell receptor beta chain. These data originate in a study of blood T cell repertoires in COVID-19. Trimming cost V 1 base and J 6 bases, with 7 bases left between them. The CDR3 contains 13 residues. Germline V gives CDR1 SGHTA, CDR2 FQGNSA. Per the original data handling: Reference gene primer amplification gave estimated nucleated cell counts. Method: immunoSEQ multiplex PCR; TCRdb's copy keeps in-frame clones and lacks some. The V and J calls and the clone size are those of that table, but D and trimming were determined from the DNA. This sample carries some 170,000 clones, around 80% of them seen once, and the ten largest clones take 8.4%.

The source of this sequence is a woman in her 70s with acute or convalescent COVID-19. Sequences were obtained from peripheral blood. The V and J genes are TRBV7-2 and TRBJ2-1; D gene uncertain. CDR3: CASSLERRNEQFF. The CDR3 DNA reads TGTGCCAGCAGCTTAGAGCGTCGCAATGAGCAGTTCTTC.